Below, 25 T cell receptor beta chains from the same sample are listed, as sequenced in a study of identical twins. TCRdb passed the 5' RACE reads through MiXCR, listing each CDR3 protein once. The profile shows a few hundred thousand distinct CDR3 sequences, less than 20% of them singletons. The sample comprised naive T cells sorted from blood. These receptors originate from a middle-aged man in good health.

The table lists this clonotype with a few counts. The rearrangement uses TRBV10-3 and TRBJ1-5, with 9 positions matching TRBD1. The CDR3 contains 18 residues. V dropped 3 bases and J dropped 2; count of bases not matched to a gene: 11. The germline V gene encodes CDR1 ENHRY and CDR2 SYGVKD. The CDR3: CAISDPTGGERGNQPQHF. In DNA form, the CDR3 reads TGTGCCATCAGTGATCCGACAGGGGGGGAACGGGGCAATCAGCCCCAGCATTTT.

This chain uses TRBV24-1 with TRBJ2-3; D possibly corresponds to TRBD2 (5 bases). The CDR3 loop spans 18 amino acids. From germline, CDR1 is KGHDR and CDR2 SFDVKD. V was shortened by 0 bases and J by 1 base, with 16 bases between the two germline ends. CDR3 residues: CATSDLKGPRGRTDTQYF. The CDR3 DNA reads as TGTGCCACCAGTGATTTGAAAGGACCGAGAGGGCGCACAGATACGCAGTATTTT.

The gene calls are TRBV20-1 and TRBJ1-1, with D possibly matching TRBD1 (6 bases). Germline values: CDR1 DFQATT, CDR2 SNEGSKA (reference sequence). This CDR3 has 12 amino acids. The CDR3 sequence is CRGDRSNTEAFF. The CDR3 region has the DNA TGCAGAGGCGACAGGTCAAACACTGAAGCTTTCTTT.

The chain has TRBV4-3 and TRBJ2-2; 9 bases are a match to TRBD2. After removal of 2 bases from V and 6 bases from J, the junction contained 16 bases not matched to a gene. The CDR3 contains 19 residues. Germline assignment: CDR1 LGHNA and CDR2 YSLEER. CDR3 loop: CASSQLRSAGGPRAGELFF. In DNA, the CDR3 is TGCGCCAGCAGCCAATTAAGATCGGCGGGGGGGCCCCGCGCCGGGGAGCTGTTTTTT.

This clonotype was detected ten times or more. The chain couples TRBV9 to TRBJ2-3, with 10 bases fitting TRBD2. With 2 bases clipped from V and 4 bases from J, the junction kept 7 bases outside the gene matches. This CDR3 spans 16 amino acids. Germline values: CDR1 SGDLS, CDR2 YYNGEE. CDR3 residues: CASSVGAGGWPDTQYF. For the CDR3, the DNA is TGTGCCAGCAGCGTTGGAGCGGGGGGGTGGCCAGATACGCAGTATTTT.

In regard to this clonotype: Germline and junction disagree at one end, which may indicate a read error. The genes are TRBV20-1 and TRBJ2-3; 12 bases are shared with TRBD2. This CDR3 contains 13 residues. The germline V gene has CDR1 DFQATT and CDR2 SNEGSKA (reference sequence). In DNA, the CDR3 is TGCAGGGCTGGACTAGCGGGACGAGATGCGCAGTATTTT. It specifies CRAGLAGRDAQYF.

This sequence joins TRBV6-1 and TRBJ2-3; tentative D call: TRBD1 (6 bases). Germline CDR1 is MNHNS and CDR2 is SASEGT. Trimming removed 1 base from V and 0 bases from J, with 11 bases in between. The length of the CDR3 is 16 residues. CDR3 sequence (DNA): TGTGCCAGCAGTGAAGGATGGACAGCTAGCACAGATACGCAGTATTTT. Its protein is CASSEGWTASTDTQYF.

This clonotype was recorded a few times. This chain connects TRBV15 to TRBJ2-1; 9 bases line up with TRBD1. The CDR3 is made up of 15 amino acids. The V segment lost 7 bases and the J segment 3 bases; nucleotides outside the gene matches: 7. CDR1 is LNHNV and CDR2 is YYDKDF in the germline V gene (reference sequence). CDR3 nucleotides: TGTGCCACCACCGAGTTGGGACAGGGCTACAATGAGCAGTTCTTC. Amino acid sequence: CATTELGQGYNEQFF. Drawing the rest from reference TRBV15 and TRBJ2-1, the complete variable domain is DAMVIQNPRYQVTQFGKPVTLSCSQTLNHNVMYWYQQKSSQAPKLLFHYYDKDFNNEADTPDNFQSRRPNTSFCFLDIRSPGLGDTAMYLCATTELGQGYNEQFFGPGTRLTVL.

This clonotype was counted ten times or more. The chain joins TRBV11-2 to TRBJ2-5, with D hard to call. This CDR3 contains 13 residues. V was cut by 1 base and J by 4 bases, with 7 bases left in between. The germline V gene has CDR1 SGHAT and CDR2 FQNNGV. CDR3 residues: CASSLGYGETQYF. CDR3 in DNA: TGTGCCAGCAGCTTAGGCTACGGAGAGACCCAGTACTTC.

This rearrangement joins TRBV5-1 to TRBJ2-5; TRBD1 matches at 7 bases. V lost 4 bases to trimming and J lost 3 bases; unmatched junction nucleotides: 6. This CDR3 comprises 14 residues. Germline V gene sequence: CDR1 SGHRS, CDR2 YFSETQ. The CDR3, as DNA: TGCGCCAGCAGCGTGGGACAGAATGAAGAGACCCAGTACTTC. Its translation: CASSVGQNEETQYF.

V and J are TRBV24-1 and TRBJ2-3; perhaps TRBD2 as D (6 bases). Trimming removed 3 bases from V and 2 bases from J, with 11 bases in between. This CDR3 contains 15 residues. In germline, CDR1 is KGHDR, CDR2 SFDVKD. The CDR3 region has the DNA TGTGCCACCAGTGATCGGGGACTGAACACAGATACGCAGTATTTT. This sequence encodes CATSDRGLNTDTQYF.

This chain joins TRBV20-1 and TRBJ2-7; a possible D gene is TRBD2 (6 bases). This CDR3 region has 13 residues. Trimming pared 2 bases from V and 3 bases from J, leaving 11 bases between. Per the germline V gene, CDR1 is DFQATT and CDR2 is SNEGSKA (reference sequence). The CDR3, as DNA: TGCAGTGCTAGACCGGGGACTGACTACGAGCAGTACTTC. Translated, it gives CSARPGTDYEQYF.

This clonotype has at least ten counts. In DNA form, the CDR3 reads TGTGCCAGCAGACCCATGACGGATCCTCAGCAGTACTTC. It codes for CASRPMTDPQQYF. This chain links TRBV12-3 or TRBV12-4 with TRBJ2-7; D not certain. Trimming cost V 6 bases and J 8 bases, with 17 bases left between them. This CDR3 is 13 amino acids long.

The chain joins TRBV5-1 to TRBJ2-7; 8 bases align to TRBD1. V lost 0 bases to trimming and J lost 4 bases; unmatched junction nucleotides: 6. The CDR3 has 15 residues. CDR1 and CDR2 (germline): SGHRS, YFSETQ. DNA of the CDR3: TGCGCCAGCAGCTTGGAACAAGGACAGGGTTACGAGCAGTACTTC. It specifies CASSLEQGQGYEQYF. Full variable domain (rest looked up from reference TRBV5-1 and TRBJ2-7): KAGVTQTPRYLIKTRGQQVTLSCSPISGHRSVSWYQQTPGQGLQFLFEYFSETQRNKGNFPGRFSGRQFSNSRSEMNVSTLELGDSALYLCASSLEQGQGYEQYFGPGTRLTVT.

This clonotype was found many times. This chain uses TRBV5-5 with TRBJ1-6; 8 nucleotides match TRBD1. This CDR3 comprises 17 residues. The germline V gene encodes CDR1 SGHKS and CDR2 YYEKEE (reference sequence). The J segment lost 6 bases and the V segment lost 0 bases, leaving 8 bases of the junction unmatched. The CDR3 bases are TGTGCCAGCAGCTTGGACCCCTCAGGACAGGGTAATTCACCCCTCCACTTT. Its translation is CASSLDPSGQGNSPLHF.

This chain uses TRBV6-5 with TRBJ2-6; a weak D match, TRBD1 (5 bases). Germline CDR1 MNHEY, CDR2 SVGAGI. The V end was cut by 2 bases, the J end by 0 bases, with 5 bases between. The CDR3 runs 15 residues. The CDR3 protein is CASSYDSSGANVLTF. CDR3 in DNA: TGTGCCAGCAGTTACGACAGCTCTGGGGCCAACGTCCTGACTTTC.

In its sample, this clonotype was seen many times. This sequence joins TRBV12-3 or TRBV12-4 and TRBJ1-2; 9 positions match TRBD1. There are 14 residues in the CDR3. The trim removed 6 bases at V and 6 bases at J, leaving 8 bases unmatched. The CDR3 spells CASRGTGLGDGYTF. The CDR3 DNA is TGTGCCAGCAGGGGGACAGGGTTGGGTGATGGCTACACCTTC.

This clonotype was counted ten times or more. The gene calls are TRBV18 and TRBJ1-1; the D is unclear. The germline CDR1 and CDR2 sequences are KGHSH and LQKENI. Trimming removed 1 base from V and 4 bases from J, with 7 bases in between. This CDR3 is built from 13 residues. CDR3: CASSPQPRTEAFF. In nucleotides, the CDR3 is TGTGCCAGCTCACCACAACCACGCACTGAAGCTTTCTTT.

The chain uses TRBV5-1 and TRBJ2-1; tentatively, D is TRBD1 (6 bases). The CDR3 runs 14 residues. Germline-derived CDR1 and CDR2 are SGHRS and YFSETQ. Trimming took off 0 bases at V and 7 bases at J, with 11 bases between the two ends. The CDR3 bases are TGCGCCAGCAGCTTGGTTACTACAGGGAATGAGCAGTTCTTC. This gives the protein CASSLVTTGNEQFF.

The table lists this clonotype with many counts. V usage is TRBV6-5 and J usage is TRBJ2-5, with D hard to call. Germline lookup yields CDR1 MNHEY and CDR2 SVGAGI. The V and J ends lost 0 bases and 5 bases respectively, with 16 bases between them. The CDR3 extends over 16 amino acids. In nucleotides, the CDR3 is TGTGCCAGCAGTTACTCCCGCGGTGGGCCCGTGGAGACCCAGTACTTC. Residues: CASSYSRGGPVETQYF.

This clonotype has ten or more counts. The chain recombines TRBV4-3 with TRBJ2-3, with D possibly TRBD2 on 5 matching bases. The CDR3 covers 15 residues. Trimming removed 3 bases from V and 2 bases from J, with 12 bases in between. The germline V gene encodes CDR1 LGHNA and CDR2 YSLEER. The CDR3 DNA is TGCGCCAGCAGCCAGGAAGACTACCTCACAGATACGCAGTATTTT. Translated: CASSQEDYLTDTQYF.

Only one count was recorded for this clonotype. The V and J genes are TRBV24-1 and TRBJ1-5; D is uncertain. V dropped 0 bases and J dropped 11 bases, with 16 bases sitting between them. CDR3 length equals 15 residues. Germline-derived CDR1 and CDR2 are KGHDR and SFDVKD. As DNA, the CDR3 is TGTGCCACCAGTGATTTGGATCATCCCAAATGGGCCCAGCATTTT. Translating gives CATSDLDHPKWAQHF.

There are a few counts of this clonotype. The V call is TRBV6-5, the J call TRBJ1-2; D unresolved. The CDR3 length is 13 residues. V gave up 3 bases and J gave up 3 bases, with 8 bases separating them. CDR1 is MNHEY and CDR2 is SVGAGI in the germline V gene. In nucleotides, the CDR3 is TGTGCCAGCAGTTATGCGGGTGACTATGGCTACACCTTC. It encodes CASSYAGDYGYTF.

There are many counts of this clonotype. The junction does not match germline at one end; this may be a read error. This sequence joins TRBV18 and TRBJ1-5; a possible D gene is TRBD1 (6 bases). This CDR3 comprises 13 residues. From germline, CDR1 is KGHSH and CDR2 LQKENI. CDR3 protein: CASSQGSNQPQHF. In nucleotides, the CDR3 is TGTGCCAGTTCACAGGGAAGCAATCAGCCCCAGCATTTT. Using reference TRBV18 and TRBJ1-5 for the parts outside the CDR3, the full variable domain is NAGVMQNPRHLVRRRGQEARLRCSPMKGHSHVYWYRQLPEEGLKFMVYLQKENIIDESGMPKERFSAEFPKEGPSILRIQQVVRGDSAAYFCASSQGSNQPQHFGDGTRLSIL.

The sample holds a few counts of this clonotype. This sequence joins TRBV20-1 and TRBJ2-3, with unresolved D. V lost 0 bases and J lost 2, with 15 bases in between. CDR3 size: 16 residues. Germline V gene lookup returns CDR1 DFQATT and CDR2 SNEGSKA (reference sequence). In DNA, the CDR3 is TGCAGTGCTAGAGATCTCACCGCTCTAATCACAGATACGCAGTATTTT. Its protein is CSARDLTALITDTQYF.